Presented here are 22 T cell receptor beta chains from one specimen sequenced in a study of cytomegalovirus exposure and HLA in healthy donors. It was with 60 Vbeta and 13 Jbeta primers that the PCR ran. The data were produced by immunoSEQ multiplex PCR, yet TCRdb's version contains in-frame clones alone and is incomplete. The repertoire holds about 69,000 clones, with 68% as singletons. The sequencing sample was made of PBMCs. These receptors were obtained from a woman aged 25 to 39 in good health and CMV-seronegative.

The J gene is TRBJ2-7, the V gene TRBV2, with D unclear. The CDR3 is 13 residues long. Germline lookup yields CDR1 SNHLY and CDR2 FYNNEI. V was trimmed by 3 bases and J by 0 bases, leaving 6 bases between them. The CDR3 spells CASSDTASYEQYF. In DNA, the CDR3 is TGTGCCAGCAGTGATACAGCCTCCTACGAGCAGTACTTC.

The DNA for the CDR3 is TGTGCCAGCAGTTCCCCAGCGGGACCTGGCACCCAGTACTTC. This translates into CASSSPAGPGTQYF. The rearrangement uses TRBV6-6 and TRBJ2-5; TRBD2 matches 7 bases. V shed 4 bases, J shed 8 bases, and the junction held 10 bases outside the gene matches. From germline, CDR1 is MNHNY and CDR2 SVGAGI (reference sequence). The CDR3 spans 14 residues.

The CDR3 region has the DNA TGTGCCAGCACTCGGGGGGTTTCTGGGGCCAACGTCCTGACTTTC. Residues: CASTRGVSGANVLTF. This sequence joins TRBV6-5 and TRBJ2-6; 7 nucleotides match TRBD2. V lost 7 bases and J lost 1; bases outside the gene matches: 4. This CDR3 is built from 15 residues. Per germline, CDR1 MNHEY and CDR2 SVGAGI.

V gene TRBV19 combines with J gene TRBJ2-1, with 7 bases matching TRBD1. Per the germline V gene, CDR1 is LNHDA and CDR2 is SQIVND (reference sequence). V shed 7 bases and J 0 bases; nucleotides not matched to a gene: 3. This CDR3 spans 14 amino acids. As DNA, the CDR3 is TGTGCCAGTAACAGGGGCCTCTCCTACAATGAGCAGTTCTTC. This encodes CASNRGLSYNEQFF.

The CDR3 DNA follows: TGTGCTAGTGGTTTGGTAATTCCCTCAGGACAGGGAAGGACTCAGCCCCAGCATTTT. Translating it yields CASGLVIPSGQGRTQPQHF. The chain carries TRBV12-5 and TRBJ1-5; 8 bases fit TRBD1. Germline V gives CDR1 LGHNT, CDR2 FRNRAP. V gave up 0 bases and J gave up 6 bases; unmatched junction bases: 16. The CDR3 loop spans 19 amino acids.

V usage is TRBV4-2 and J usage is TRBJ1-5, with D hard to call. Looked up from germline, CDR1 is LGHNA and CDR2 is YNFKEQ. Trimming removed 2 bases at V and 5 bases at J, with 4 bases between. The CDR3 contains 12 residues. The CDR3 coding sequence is TGTGCCAGCAGCCAACCAGATCAGCCCCAGCATTTT. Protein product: CASSQPDQPQHF.

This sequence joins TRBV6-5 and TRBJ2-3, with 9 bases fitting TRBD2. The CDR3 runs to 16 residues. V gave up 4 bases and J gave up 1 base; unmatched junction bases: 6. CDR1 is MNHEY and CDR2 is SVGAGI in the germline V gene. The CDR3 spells CASSSLAGEGTDTQYF. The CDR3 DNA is TGTGCCAGCAGTTCCTTAGCGGGAGAGGGCACAGATACGCAGTATTTT.

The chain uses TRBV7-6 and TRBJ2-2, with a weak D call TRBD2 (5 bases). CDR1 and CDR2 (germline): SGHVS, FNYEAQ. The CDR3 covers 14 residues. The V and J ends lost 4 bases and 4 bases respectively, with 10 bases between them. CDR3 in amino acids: CASSSDFITGELFF. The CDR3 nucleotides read TGTGCCAGCAGCTCGGACTTTATCACCGGGGAGCTGTTTTTT.

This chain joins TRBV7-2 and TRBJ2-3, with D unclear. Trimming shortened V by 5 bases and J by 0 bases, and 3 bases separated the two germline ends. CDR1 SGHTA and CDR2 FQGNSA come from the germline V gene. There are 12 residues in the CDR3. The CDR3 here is CASSVSTDTQYF. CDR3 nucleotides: TGTGCCAGCAGCGTAAGCACAGATACGCAGTATTTT.

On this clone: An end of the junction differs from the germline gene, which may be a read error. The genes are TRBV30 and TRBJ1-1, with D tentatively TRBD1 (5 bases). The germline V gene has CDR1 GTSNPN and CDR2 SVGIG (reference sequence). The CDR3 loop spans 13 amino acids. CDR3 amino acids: CAWSAGLWADAFF. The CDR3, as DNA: TGTGCCTGGTCCGCAGGGCTTTGGGCTGACGCTTTCTTT.

CDR3 sequence reads: CASNTRGDGYTF. In DNA form, the CDR3 reads TGTGCCAGCAATACCCGGGGAGATGGCTACACCTTC. This chain uses TRBV9 with TRBJ1-2; D gene ambiguous. V shed 6 bases and J shed 6 bases, with 12 bases lying between them. Germline loops: CDR1 SGDLS, CDR2 YYNGEE. This CDR3 is built from 12 residues.

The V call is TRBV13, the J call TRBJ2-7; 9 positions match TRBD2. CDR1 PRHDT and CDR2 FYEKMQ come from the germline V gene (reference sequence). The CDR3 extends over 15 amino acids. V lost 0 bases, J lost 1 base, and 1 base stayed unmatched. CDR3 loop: CASSLGLAGSYEQYF. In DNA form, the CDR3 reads TGTGCCAGCAGCTTAGGGCTAGCGGGATCCTACGAGCAGTACTTC.

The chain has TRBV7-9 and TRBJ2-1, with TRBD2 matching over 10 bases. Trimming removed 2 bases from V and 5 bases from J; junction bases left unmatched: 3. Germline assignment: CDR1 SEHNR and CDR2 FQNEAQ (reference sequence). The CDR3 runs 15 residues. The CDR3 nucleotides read TGTGCCAGCAGCTTAAGCGGGGGGGGCCACAATGAGCAGTTCTTC. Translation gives CASSLSGGGHNEQFF.

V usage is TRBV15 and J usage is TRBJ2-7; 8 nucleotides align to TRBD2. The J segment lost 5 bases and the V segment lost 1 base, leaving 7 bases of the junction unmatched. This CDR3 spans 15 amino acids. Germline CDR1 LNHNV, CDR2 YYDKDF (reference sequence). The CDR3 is CATSRGRGGVNEQYF. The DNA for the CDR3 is TGTGCCACCAGCAGAGGCCGGGGGGGGGTGAACGAGCAGTACTTC.

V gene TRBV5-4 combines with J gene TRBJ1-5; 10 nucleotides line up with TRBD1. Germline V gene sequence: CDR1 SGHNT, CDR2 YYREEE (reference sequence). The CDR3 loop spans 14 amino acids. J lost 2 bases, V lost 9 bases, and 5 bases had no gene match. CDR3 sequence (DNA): TGTGCCACTAGGACAGGGGGAGGCAATCAGCCCCAGCATTTT. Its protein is CATRTGGGNQPQHF.

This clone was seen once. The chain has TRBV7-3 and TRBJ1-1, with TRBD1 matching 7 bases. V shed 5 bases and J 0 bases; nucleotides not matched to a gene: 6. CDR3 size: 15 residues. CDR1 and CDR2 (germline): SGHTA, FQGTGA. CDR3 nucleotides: TGTGCCAGCAGCCCTCGACAGGGCATGAACACTGAAGCTTTCTTT. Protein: CASSPRQGMNTEAFF.

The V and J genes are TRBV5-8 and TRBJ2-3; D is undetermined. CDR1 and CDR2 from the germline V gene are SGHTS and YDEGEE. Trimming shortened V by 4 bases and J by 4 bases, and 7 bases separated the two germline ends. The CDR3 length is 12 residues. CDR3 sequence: CASSPSSDTQYF. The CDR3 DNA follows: TGTGCCAGCAGCCCATCATCAGATACGCAGTATTTT.

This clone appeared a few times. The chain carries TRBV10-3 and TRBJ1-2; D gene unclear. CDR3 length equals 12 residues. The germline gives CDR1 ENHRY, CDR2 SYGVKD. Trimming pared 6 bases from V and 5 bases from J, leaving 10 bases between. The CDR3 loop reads CAIRTTRYGYTF. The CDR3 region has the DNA TGTGCCATCAGAACTACACGGTATGGCTACACCTTC.

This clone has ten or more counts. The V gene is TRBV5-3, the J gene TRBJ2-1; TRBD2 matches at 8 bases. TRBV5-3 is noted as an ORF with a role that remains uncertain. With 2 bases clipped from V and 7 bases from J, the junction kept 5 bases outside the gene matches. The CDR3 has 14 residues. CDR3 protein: CARSFLAGLNEQFF. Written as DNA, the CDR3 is TGTGCCAGAAGCTTCTTAGCGGGGTTGAATGAGCAGTTCTTC.

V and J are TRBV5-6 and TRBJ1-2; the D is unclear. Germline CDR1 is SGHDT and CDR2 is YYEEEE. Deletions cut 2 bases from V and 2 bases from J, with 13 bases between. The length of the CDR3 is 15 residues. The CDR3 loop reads CASSLISLTNYGYTF. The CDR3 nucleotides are TGTGCCAGCAGCTTAATTTCCCTGACAAACTATGGCTACACCTTC.

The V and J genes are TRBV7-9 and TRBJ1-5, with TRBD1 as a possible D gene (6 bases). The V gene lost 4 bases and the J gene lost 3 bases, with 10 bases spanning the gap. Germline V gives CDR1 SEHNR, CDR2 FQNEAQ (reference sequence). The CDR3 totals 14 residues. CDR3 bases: TGTGCCAGCAGCTGGACAGATTCCAATCAGCCCCAGCATTTT. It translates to CASSWTDSNQPQHF. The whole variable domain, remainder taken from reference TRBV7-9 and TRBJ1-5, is DTGVSQNPRHKITKRGQNVTFRCDPISEHNRLYWYRQTLGQGPEFLTYFQNEAQLEKSRLLSDRFSAERPKGSFSTLEIQRTEQGDSAMYLCASSWTDSNQPQHFGDGTRLSIL.

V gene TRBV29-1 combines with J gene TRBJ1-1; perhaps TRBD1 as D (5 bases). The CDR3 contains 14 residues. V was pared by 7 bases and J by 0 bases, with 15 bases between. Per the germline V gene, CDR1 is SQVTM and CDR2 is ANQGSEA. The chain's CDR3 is CSAQTAPLNTEAFF. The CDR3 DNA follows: TGCAGCGCTCAGACAGCGCCTCTGAACACTGAAGCTTTCTTT.